Listed here are 27 T cell receptor beta chains from one sample, sequenced in a study of T cell repertoires in cytomegalovirus infection. Their target antigens are unknown. TCRdb recomputed calls from the reads with MiXCR, one row per CDR3 protein. The sample lists roughly 27,000 distinct CDR3 sequences, approximately 18% seen once, with more than 80% in the top ten. The source material was CD8+ T cells from cultured PBMCs, sampled from culture after CMV antigen stimulation. The receptors derive from a human donor in good health (CMV status not recorded). Some clones in this sample may be carry-over from other donors' samples.

This clonotype was detected only a few times. The chain is built from TRBV12-3 or TRBV12-4 and TRBJ1-1; D is ambiguous. V lost 0 bases and J lost 0, with 14 bases in between. There are 17 residues in the CDR3. CDR3 DNA: TGTGCCAGCAGTTTAGCAATAGGAGGTTCGGTGAACACTGAAGCTTTCTTT. This encodes CASSLAIGGSVNTEAFF.

By its share, this clonotype is hyperexpanded. The chain combines TRBV28 with TRBJ2-1, with 7 bases identical to TRBD2. Germline assignment: CDR1 MDHEN and CDR2 SYDVKM. Trimming cost V 3 bases and J 4 bases; bases outside gene matches: 9. The CDR3 is made up of 16 amino acids. CDR3 in amino acids: CASSFEAGAGYNEQFF. The CDR3 coding sequence is TGTGCCAGCAGTTTCGAGGCGGGAGCCGGTTACAATGAGCAGTTCTTC.

This clonotype was picked up a small number of times. The rearrangement links TRBV7-8 to TRBJ2-2, with 9 bases identical to TRBD2. The germline V gene encodes CDR1 SGHVS and CDR2 FQNEAQ. With 4 bases clipped from V and 2 bases from J, the junction kept 5 bases outside the gene matches. CDR3 size: 16 residues. The CDR3 bases are TGTGCCAGCAGCTCGTCGACTAGCGGAAACACCGGGGAGCTGTTTTTT. Amino acids: CASSSSTSGNTGELFF.

This clonotype was observed a few times. V and J are TRBV7-2 and TRBJ2-3, with D hard to call. Germline loops: CDR1 SGHTA, CDR2 FQGNSA. The V and J ends lost 1 base and 1 base respectively, with 9 bases between them. CDR3 length: 15 amino acids. The CDR3 region is CASSLEGLGTDTQYF. The CDR3, as DNA: TGTGCCAGCAGCTTAGAAGGGCTAGGCACAGATACGCAGTATTTT.

This clonotype showed up just a few times. V and J are TRBV27 and TRBJ1-4; D might be TRBD1 (5 bases). V was pared by 2 bases and J by 8 bases, with 15 bases between. This CDR3 contains 15 residues. Germline V lookup: CDR1 MNHEY, CDR2 SMNVEV (reference sequence). The CDR3 is CASSLRGVADEKLFF. As DNA, the CDR3 is TGTGCCAGCAGTTTACGGGGGGTGGCCGACGAAAAACTGTTTTTT.

This clonotype turned up a few times. The chain carries TRBV7-9 and TRBJ2-7; TRBD2 agrees at 9 bases. There are 14 residues in the CDR3. V gave up 5 bases and J gave up 5 bases; unmatched junction bases: 7. Germline V gene data show CDR1 as SEHNR and CDR2 as FQNEAQ (reference sequence). The DNA for the CDR3 is TGTGCCAGCAGCCATAGCGGGAGTAGCGACGAGCAGTACTTC. This translates into CASSHSGSSDEQYF.

This clonotype was observed a few times. The rearrangement uses TRBV7-8 and TRBJ1-3; D ambiguous. This CDR3 contains 13 residues. Germline values: CDR1 SGHVS, CDR2 FQNEAQ. V was shortened by 8 bases and J by 0 bases, with 8 bases between the two germline ends. The CDR3 sequence is CASRVSSGNTIYF. The CDR3 bases are TGTGCCAGCCGCGTCAGCTCTGGAAACACCATATATTTT.

The chain employs TRBV6-7 and TRBJ2-3; 9 positions agree with TRBD2. TRBV6-7 belongs to the ORF category, with a function that is uncertain. The CDR3 sequence is 17 residues long. V dropped 0 bases and J dropped 3; count of bases not matched to a gene: 7. CDR3 bases: TGTGCCAGCAGTTACTCCCAGGAGAGCGGGAGGACAGATACGCAGTATTTT. Protein: CASSYSQESGRTDTQYF.

This clonotype was observed a handful of times. This rearrangement joins TRBV7-2 to TRBJ2-1; TRBD2 matches at 16 bases. The CDR3 length is 21 residues. Germline trimming cut 0 bases from V and 4 bases from J; bases unmatched to any gene: 12. Germline V CDR1 and CDR2: SGHTA, FQGNSA. For the CDR3, the DNA is TGTGCCAGCAGCTTAGCGATCGGGACTAGCGGGGGGGAAGGAAAGTACAATGAGCAGTTCTTC. Its translation: CASSLAIGTSGGEGKYNEQFF.

In this sample, this clonotype turned up a few times. The CDR3 loop reads CASSLWPGETQYF. The CDR3 DNA sequence: TGTGCCAGCAGCCTCTGGCCGGGAGAGACCCAGTACTTC. The chain couples TRBV7-2 to TRBJ2-5; D not certain. The CDR3 covers 13 residues. V was clipped by 5 bases and J by 4 bases, with 11 bases between them. Per germline, CDR1 SGHTA and CDR2 FQGNSA.

The chain recombines TRBV27 with TRBJ2-1; TRBD2 matches 9 bases. CDR1 and CDR2 from the germline V gene are MNHEY and SMNVEV (reference sequence). With V trimmed by 8 bases and J by 8 bases, 13 bases remained unmatched. The CDR3 covers 15 residues. The CDR3 region is CASLLFSGSLDEQFF. The CDR3, as DNA: TGTGCCAGCCTTCTCTTTAGCGGGAGTTTAGATGAGCAGTTCTTC.

This clonotype was observed a few times. CDR3 nucleotide sequence: TGTGCCAGCTCAAAGGGGCTCAAGACCTACGAGCAGTACTTC. It is translated as CASSKGLKTYEQYF. The chain is built from TRBV27 and TRBJ2-7; TRBD1 might be the D (5 bases). Germline assignment: CDR1 MNHEY and CDR2 SMNVEV (reference sequence). V was pared by 8 bases and J by 2 bases, with 16 bases between. This CDR3 contains 14 residues.

This clonotype came up a few times. V and J are TRBV7-6 and TRBJ1-2; the D is unclear. The CDR3 totals 13 residues. The germline V and J ends were trimmed by 5 bases and 3 bases, with 10 bases remaining between them. CDR1 and CDR2 (germline): SGHVS, FNYEAQ. DNA of the CDR3: TGTGCCAGCAGCCCCAACGGATACTATGGCTACACCTTC. Protein sequence: CASSPNGYYGYTF.

This clonotype turned up a few times. This rearrangement joins TRBV7-8 to TRBJ1-2; a weak D match, TRBD1 (5 bases). This CDR3 has 16 residues. Germline V gene sequence: CDR1 SGHVS, CDR2 FQNEAQ. Deletions cut 4 bases from V and 8 bases from J, with 23 bases between. The CDR3 sequence: CASSSTGRDEPRGYTF. The CDR3 DNA follows: TGTGCCAGCAGCTCGACGGGACGTGATGAGCCGCGGGGCTACACCTTC. Complete variable domain (other parts from reference TRBV7-8 and TRBJ1-2): GAGVSQSPRYKVAKRGQDVALRCDPISGHVSLFWYQQALGQGPEFLTYFQNEAQLDKSGLPSDRFFAERPEGSVSTLKIQRTQQEDSAVYLCASSSTGRDEPRGYTFGSGTRLTVV.

The chain carries TRBV2 and TRBJ2-5, with 13 bases lining up with TRBD2. The CDR3 length is 16 residues. The germline V gene encodes CDR1 SNHLY and CDR2 FYNNEI. J lost 2 bases, V lost 8 bases, and 8 bases had no gene match. CDR3 in DNA: TGTGCCAGCCCCCAGGGGACTAGCGGGAAACAAGAGACCCAGTACTTC. Its protein product is CASPQGTSGKQETQYF.

The genes are TRBV6-5 and TRBJ2-7; D is possibly TRBD1 (6 bases). There are 15 residues in the CDR3. V was trimmed by 0 bases and J by 4 bases, leaving 13 bases between them. Germline-derived CDR1 and CDR2 are MNHEY and SVGAGI. This chain's CDR3 is CASSYSWGGQYEQYF. The DNA for the CDR3 is TGTGCCAGCAGTTACTCATGGGGTGGACAGTACGAGCAGTACTTC.

For the CDR3, the DNA is TGTGCCAGCAGTTACTCCAGAACCGGGGAGCTGTTTTTT. This gives the protein CASSYSRTGELFF. The chain carries TRBV6-2 or TRBV6-3 and TRBJ2-2; D is uncertain. This CDR3 has 13 residues. Germline lookup yields CDR1 MNHEY and CDR2 SVGEGT. V lost 0 bases, J lost 5 bases, and 4 bases lay in between.

This chain uses TRBV6-2 or TRBV6-3 with TRBJ1-5; D not certain. Trimming removed 5 bases from V and 0 bases from J, with 14 bases in between. The CDR3 spans 16 residues. The germline gives CDR1 MNHEY, CDR2 SVGEGT. The chain's CDR3 is CASSPDTRYSNQPQHF. DNA for the CDR3: TGTGCCAGCAGTCCCGACACCCGATATAGCAATCAGCCCCAGCATTTT.

This clonotype was detected only a few times. The chain is built from TRBV28 and TRBJ1-5; D possibly corresponds to TRBD1 (6 bases). V lost 4 bases to trimming and J lost 3 bases, with 13 bases between them. Looked up from germline, CDR1 is MDHEN and CDR2 is SYDVKM. The CDR3 is 15 residues long. The CDR3 coding sequence is TGTGCCAGCAGTTCACAGGGTAGAGTCAATCAGCCCCAGCATTTT. This translates into CASSSQGRVNQPQHF.

In this sample, this clonotype turned up many times. The CDR3 protein is CASSYSLETQYF. As DNA, the CDR3 is TGTGCCAGCAGTTACTCCCTCGAGACCCAGTACTTC. This chain connects TRBV6-2 or TRBV6-3 to TRBJ2-5; D is ambiguous. Trimming pared 0 bases from V and 5 bases from J, leaving 4 bases between. CDR1 is MNHEY, CDR2 SVGEGT, per germline. The CDR3 extends over 12 amino acids.

The J gene is TRBJ2-1, the V gene TRBV9; D may be TRBD1 (6 bases). Deletions cut 6 bases from V and 4 bases from J, with 11 bases between. The CDR3 loop spans 13 amino acids. Germline lookup yields CDR1 SGDLS and CDR2 YYNGEE. In DNA form, the CDR3 reads TGTGCCAGCAACCGTCAGGGGTACAATGAGCAGTTCTTC. It codes for CASNRQGYNEQFF.

V gene TRBV6-2 or TRBV6-3 combines with J gene TRBJ2-2, with a tentative D call TRBD1 (5 bases). The V gene lost 0 bases and the J gene lost 0 bases, with 11 bases spanning the gap. The germline gives CDR1 MNHEY, CDR2 SVGEGT. The CDR3 is 17 amino acids. For the CDR3, the DNA is TGTGCCAGCAGTTACTCCCCCAGGGTCGCGAACACCGGGGAGCTGTTTTTT. As protein: CASSYSPRVANTGELFF.

V is TRBV27 and J is TRBJ2-5, with 7 bases aligning to TRBD2. The CDR3 has 14 residues. V trimming: 5 bases; J trimming: 5 bases; junction bases outside the gene matches: 8. Germline loops: CDR1 MNHEY, CDR2 SMNVEV (reference sequence). CDR3: CASSPSGFGETQYF. In nucleotides, the CDR3 is TGTGCCAGCAGTCCTAGCGGATTTGGGGAGACCCAGTACTTC.

In its sample, this clonotype was seen many times. J is TRBJ2-7 and V is TRBV7-2, with 11 bases lining up with TRBD2. In germline, CDR1 is SGHTA, CDR2 FQGNSA. V dropped 4 bases and J dropped 1; count of bases not matched to a gene: 3. There are 15 residues in the CDR3. The CDR3 protein is CASSSGLAGSYEQYF. The CDR3 DNA is TGTGCCAGCAGCTCCGGACTAGCGGGTTCCTACGAGCAGTACTTC. The full variable domain, its missing parts supplied by reference TRBV7-2 and TRBJ2-7, is GAGVSQSPSNKVTEKGKDVELRCDPISGHTALYWYRQSLGQGLEFLIYFQGNSAPDKSGLPSDRFSAERTGGSVSTLTIQRTQQEDSAVYLCASSSGLAGSYEQYFGPGTRLTVT.

This rearrangement joins TRBV7-7 to TRBJ2-7, with D perhaps matching TRBD2 (5 bases). Trimming cost V 5 bases and J 5 bases, with 13 bases left between them. CDR1 SSHAT and CDR2 FNYEAQ come from the germline V gene (reference sequence). The CDR3 totals 13 residues. CDR3: CASSPGRGNEQYF. CDR3 DNA: TGTGCCAGCAGCCCCGGGCGAGGGAACGAGCAGTACTTC. The variable domain in full, completed from reference TRBV7-7 and TRBJ2-7, reads GAGVSQSPRYKVTKRGQDVTLRCDPISSHATLYWYQQALGQGPEFLTYFNYEAQPDKSGLPSDRFSAERPEGSISTLTIQRTEQRDSAMYRCASSPGRGNEQYFGPGTRLTVT.

The chain joins TRBV20-1 to TRBJ2-7; 8 nucleotides align to TRBD2. Trimming removed 6 bases from V and 2 bases from J; junction bases left unmatched: 6. Germline CDR1 is DFQATT and CDR2 is SNEGSKA (reference sequence). The CDR3 is 13 residues long. DNA of the CDR3: TGCAGTGCCGGGGGGGAACCAACCTACGAGCAGTACTTC. Translation gives CSAGGEPTYEQYF.

This clonotype showed up just a few times. The chain has TRBV18 and TRBJ2-1; 12 bases map to TRBD2. Trimming cost V 1 base and J 5 bases; bases outside gene matches: 12. Germline V gives CDR1 KGHSH, CDR2 LQKENI. The CDR3 runs to 19 residues. The CDR3 sequence: CASSPLRLAGGPGDNEQFF. The CDR3, as DNA: TGTGCCAGCTCACCACTCCGGCTAGCGGGAGGGCCGGGGGACAATGAGCAGTTCTTC.